This TCR beta chain was obtained from a study of blood T cell repertoires in COVID-19. Study at large: The samples span acute and convalescent COVID-19 from the United States, Italy and Spain. From T cells, B-cell-depleted T cells, or PBMCs came the material, which was cDNA or gDNA.

As processed by the authors: Reference gene primer amplification in the assay estimated nucleated cell counts. Measured with immunoSEQ multiplex PCR; TCRdb has only the in-frame clones, and not every one. V and J calls and clone size are as listed in that table; D and trimming were resolved from the DNA. Among roughly 100,000 clones, about nine tenths were seen once, and the ten largest hold approximately 15%. CDR3 length equals 11 residues. V was clipped by 3 bases and J by 5 bases, with 4 bases between them. Per the germline V gene, CDR1 is MGHDK and CDR2 is SYGVNS. The rearrangement uses TRBV25-1 and TRBJ2-5, with D uncertain. The clonotype originates from a man in his fifties or sixties with acute or convalescent COVID-19. The sample was peripheral blood. CDR3 DNA: TGTGCCAGCAGTGAGGGCGAGACCCAGTACTTC. It is translated as CASSEGETQYF.